The next 22 T cell receptor beta chains were all read from a single sample in a study of T cell responses to AZD1222 COVID-19 vaccine. Clones were read by immunoSEQ multiplex PCR, and TCRdb kept only the in-frame ones, dropping some. Of roughly 150,000 clones in the sample, more than 85% were seen once. The sample was peripheral blood, taken 28 days after the second AZD1222 dose. The receptors were gathered from an adult who received the AZD1222 COVID-19 vaccine.

The chain employs TRBV19 and TRBJ1-4, with 7 positions matching TRBD1. The germline CDR1 and CDR2 sequences are LNHDA and SQIVND (reference sequence). CDR3 size: 13 residues. The V segment lost 10 bases and the J segment 6 bases; nucleotides outside the gene matches: 8. CDR3 region: CATCRDRDEKLFF. Here the CDR3 DNA reads TGTGCCACCTGCCGGGACAGAGATGAAAAACTGTTTTTT.

Here the CDR3 reads CASSLEGTGQPQHF. The CDR3 DNA sequence: TGTGCCAGCAGCTTGGAAGGGACGGGTCAGCCCCAGCATTTT. The chain has TRBV5-6 and TRBJ1-5, with D perhaps TRBD1 (5 bases). The V end lost 0 bases, the J end lost 6 bases, and 10 bases lay between the germline ends. The CDR3 is 14 amino acids. In germline, CDR1 is SGHDT, CDR2 YYEEEE.

This clone showed up just a few times. The gene calls are TRBV6-5 and TRBJ1-3; maybe TRBD1 (6 bases). V was clipped by 6 bases and J by 0 bases, with 12 bases between them. This CDR3 spans 15 amino acids. Germline V lookup: CDR1 MNHEY, CDR2 SVGAGI. CDR3 in amino acids: CASSLRQDSGNTIYF. The DNA of the CDR3 is TGTGCCAGCAGCCTCCGACAGGACTCTGGAAACACCATATATTTT.

This clone was observed a single time. The CDR3 sequence: CASSPIGGLDYGYTF. In DNA, the CDR3 is TGTGCCAGCAGCCCCATTGGGGGGCTGGACTATGGCTACACCTTC. This chain links TRBV7-2 with TRBJ1-2; TRBD1 is a possible D gene (6 bases). The CDR3 totals 15 residues. Between the trimmed V and J ends, which lost 5 bases and 3 bases, there was a span of 16 bases. Germline CDR1 and CDR2: SGHTA and FQGNSA.

V and J are TRBV4-1 and TRBJ2-1; D not certain. Germline CDR1 is MGHRA and CDR2 is YSYEKL. The CDR3 loop spans 14 amino acids. Trimming cost V 1 base and J 3 bases, with 7 bases left between them. The CDR3 reads CASSQVKGYNEQFF. The CDR3 DNA sequence: TGCGCCAGCAGCCAAGTGAAGGGCTACAATGAGCAGTTCTTC.

The chain joins TRBV13 to TRBJ1-4; D is possibly TRBD1 (6 bases). Trimming stripped 2 bases from V and 8 bases from J, with 15 bases between. There are 15 residues in the CDR3. The germline gives CDR1 PRHDT, CDR2 FYEKMQ (reference sequence). CDR3 nucleotide sequence: TGTGCCAGCAGCTTAACGGGGGGCTTAAACGAAAAACTGTTTTTT. Encoded protein: CASSLTGGLNEKLFF.

The rearrangement uses TRBV7-2 and TRBJ2-5; 8 bases match TRBD2. The CDR3 is made up of 14 amino acids. V shed 3 bases and J 5 bases; nucleotides not matched to a gene: 5. Germline-derived CDR1 and CDR2 are SGHTA and FQGNSA. The CDR3 region has the DNA TGTGCCAGCAGCTTGGGAGCGGGAGCGGAGACCCAGTACTTC. This codes for CASSLGAGAETQYF. Variable domain in full (rest from reference TRBV7-2 and TRBJ2-5): GAGVSQSPSNKVTEKGKDVELRCDPISGHTALYWYRQSLGQGLEFLIYFQGNSAPDKSGLPSDRFSAERTGGSVSTLTIQRTQQEDSAVYLCASSLGAGAETQYFGPGTRLLVL.

This chain links TRBV18 with TRBJ1-6, with a weak D call TRBD1 (5 bases). The CDR3 has 15 residues. Deletions cut 2 bases from V and 8 bases from J, with 13 bases between. CDR1 is KGHSH, CDR2 LQKENI, per germline. CDR3 protein: CASSPTAGDDSPLHF. CDR3 bases: TGTGCCAGCTCACCAACGGCGGGGGACGATTCACCCCTCCACTTT.

This chain uses TRBV19 with TRBJ1-1, with TRBD1 identical over 9 bases. CDR1 and CDR2 (germline): LNHDA, SQIVND (reference sequence). The CDR3 extends over 17 amino acids. Trimming took 5 bases from V and 3 from J; bases not matched to a gene: 13. CDR3 protein: CASSFPPGQGRDTEAFF. DNA of the CDR3: TGTGCCAGTAGTTTTCCTCCGGGACAGGGAAGGGACACTGAAGCTTTCTTT.

The genes are TRBV9 and TRBJ2-7; 9 bases are a match to TRBD1. CDR3 length equals 15 residues. Germline CDR1 and CDR2: SGDLS and YYNGEE. V gave up 2 bases and J gave up 2 bases; unmatched junction bases: 5. The CDR3 is CASSVGDRGAYEQYF. DNA for the CDR3: TGTGCCAGCAGCGTGGGAGACAGGGGGGCCTACGAGCAGTACTTC.

J is TRBJ1-2 and V is TRBV5-1; D remains unclear. Trimming took 0 bases from V and 4 from J, leaving 13 bases between them. The CDR3 contains 15 residues. Germline V gene sequence: CDR1 SGHRS, CDR2 YFSETQ. The CDR3 bases are TGCGCCAGCAGCTTGGAGGGCACGGAAGTCTATGGCTACACCTTC. It is translated as CASSLEGTEVYGYTF. Drawing the rest from reference TRBV5-1 and TRBJ1-2, the complete variable domain is KAGVTQTPRYLIKTRGQQVTLSCSPISGHRSVSWYQQTPGQGLQFLFEYFSETQRNKGNFPGRFSGRQFSNSRSEMNVSTLELGDSALYLCASSLEGTEVYGYTFGSGTRLTVV.

The chain employs TRBV2 and TRBJ2-3; TRBD2 matches 9 bases. Germline V gives CDR1 SNHLY, CDR2 FYNNEI. The V segment lost 8 bases and the J segment 5 bases; nucleotides outside the gene matches: 8. The CDR3 length is 14 residues. The CDR3 sequence: CASGASGAKDTQYF. Here the CDR3 DNA reads TGTGCCAGCGGGGCTAGCGGGGCGAAAGATACGCAGTATTTT.

The J gene is TRBJ2-7, the V gene TRBV2; D gene uncertain. Germline V gene lookup returns CDR1 SNHLY and CDR2 FYNNEI. V was clipped by 4 bases and J by 5 bases, with 12 bases between them. This CDR3 spans 13 amino acids. The CDR3 DNA reads TGTGCCAGCAGTGGGGCCTTGGGAAACGAGCAGTACTTC. Translated: CASSGALGNEQYF.

This clone is a singleton in its sample. The rearrangement joins TRBV11-3 to TRBJ2-2; 11 nucleotides line up with TRBD2. The CDR3 spans 18 residues. Germline V gene lookup returns CDR1 SGHNT and CDR2 YENEEA. With V trimmed by 5 bases and J by 6 bases, 14 bases remained unmatched. The CDR3 region has the DNA TGTGCCAGCAGCCTTCGCCCCGGACTAGCGGGCGCGCCCGGGGAGCTGTTTTTT. It encodes CASSLRPGLAGAPGELFF. Using reference TRBV11-3 and TRBJ2-2 for the parts outside the CDR3, the full variable domain is EAGVVQSPRYKIIEKKQPVAFWCNPISGHNTLYWYLQNLGQGPELLIRYENEEAVDDSQLPKDRFSAERLKGVDSTLKIQPAELGDSAVYLCASSLRPGLAGAPGELFFGEGSRLTVL.

This clone was observed a few times. The chain uses TRBV7-9 and TRBJ2-5; the D gene is possibly TRBD2 (5 bases). CDR1 is SEHNR and CDR2 is FQNEAQ in the germline V gene (reference sequence). Trimming took off 1 base at V and 8 bases at J, with 20 bases between the two ends. The CDR3 loop spans 16 amino acids. CDR3 loop: CASSLEARLTRDTQYF. The CDR3 nucleotides are TGTGCCAGCAGCTTAGAGGCAAGGCTAACCCGGGATACCCAGTACTTC.

V gene TRBV28 combines with J gene TRBJ2-5; the match to TRBD2 covers 14 bases. The germline V gene encodes CDR1 MDHEN and CDR2 SYDVKM. V shed 5 bases, J shed 2 bases, and the junction held 4 bases outside the gene matches. This CDR3 spans 16 amino acids. CDR3 coding DNA: TGTGCCAGCAGTGGACTAGCGGGAGGTCGGCAAGAGACCCAGTACTTC. Its translation is CASSGLAGGRQETQYF.

Concerning this clone itself: One end of the junction is discordant with germline, which a read error may explain. This sample also contains other DNA sequences that code for the same CDR3. This sequence joins TRBV7-2 and TRBJ1-6; 8 positions match TRBD1. The CDR3 sequence is 14 residues long. Germline V gene lookup returns CDR1 SGHTA and CDR2 FQGNSA. CDR3 nucleotides: TGCGCCAGCAGGCCGGGACAGGATAATTCACCCCTCCACTTT. As protein: CASRPGQDNSPLHF.

The J gene is TRBJ2-7, the V gene TRBV19, with 9 bases identical to TRBD2. The CDR3 has 16 residues. CDR1 is LNHDA, CDR2 SQIVND, per germline (reference sequence). V shed 8 bases and J 2 bases; nucleotides not matched to a gene: 13. The CDR3 reads CASSSGVAGETYEQYF. The CDR3 DNA reads TGTGCCAGTTCTAGTGGGGTAGCGGGGGAGACCTACGAGCAGTACTTC.

J is TRBJ2-2 and V is TRBV15, with no clear D. Trimming shortened V by 6 bases and J by 7 bases, and 15 bases separated the two germline ends. CDR1 is LNHNV, CDR2 YYDKDF, per germline (reference sequence). This CDR3 has 14 residues. Here the CDR3 reads CATSPPDLIGELFF. The CDR3 DNA is TGTGCCACCAGTCCTCCCGACTTGATCGGGGAGCTGTTTTTT. The whole variable domain, filled in from reference TRBV15 and TRBJ2-2, reads DAMVIQNPRYQVTQFGKPVTLSCSQTLNHNVMYWYQQKSSQAPKLLFHYYDKDFNNEADTPDNFQSRRPNTSFCFLDIRSPGLGDTAMYLCATSPPDLIGELFFGEGSRLTVL.

V is TRBV2 and J is TRBJ1-6, with 7 bases fitting TRBD1. The CDR3 contains 15 residues. The J segment lost 10 bases and the V segment lost 2 bases, leaving 8 bases of the junction unmatched. The germline CDR1 and CDR2 sequences are SNHLY and FYNNEI. CDR3 region: CASSERYRGESPLHF. Written as DNA, the CDR3 is TGTGCCAGCAGTGAACGGTACAGGGGAGAATCACCCCTCCACTTT.

The gene calls are TRBV27 and TRBJ2-1; 11 bases map to TRBD2. The CDR3 is 15 amino acids. The germline gives CDR1 MNHEY, CDR2 SMNVEV (reference sequence). The trim removed 3 bases at V and 4 bases at J, leaving 2 bases unmatched. Here the CDR3 DNA reads TGTGCCAGCAGTTTGGGACTAGCGGTGTACAATGAGCAGTTCTTC. Translation: CASSLGLAVYNEQFF.

The chain combines TRBV28 with TRBJ1-2, with 7 bases lining up with TRBD1. Germline V gene lookup returns CDR1 MDHEN and CDR2 SYDVKM. V lost 6 bases, J lost 2 bases, and 12 bases stayed unmatched. CDR3 length: 16 residues. The CDR3 DNA follows: TGTGCCAGCAGCCGCTTGGGGGACAGTATAAACTATGGCTACACCTTC. Translating it yields CASSRLGDSINYGYTF.